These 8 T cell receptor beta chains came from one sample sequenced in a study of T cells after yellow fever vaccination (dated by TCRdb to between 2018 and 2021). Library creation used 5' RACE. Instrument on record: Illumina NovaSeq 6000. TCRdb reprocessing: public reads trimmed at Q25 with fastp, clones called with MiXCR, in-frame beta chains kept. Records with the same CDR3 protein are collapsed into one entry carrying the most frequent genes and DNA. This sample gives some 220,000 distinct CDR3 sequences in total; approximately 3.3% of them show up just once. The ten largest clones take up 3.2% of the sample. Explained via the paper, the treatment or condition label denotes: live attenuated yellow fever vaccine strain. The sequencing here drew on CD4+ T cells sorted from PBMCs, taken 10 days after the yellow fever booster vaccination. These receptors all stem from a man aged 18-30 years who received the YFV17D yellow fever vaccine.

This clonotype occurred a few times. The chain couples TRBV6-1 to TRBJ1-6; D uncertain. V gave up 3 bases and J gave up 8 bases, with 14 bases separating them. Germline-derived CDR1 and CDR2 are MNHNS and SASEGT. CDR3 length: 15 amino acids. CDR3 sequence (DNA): TGTGCCAGCAGTGAGGTGGGTTCCGATGATTCACCCCTCCACTTT. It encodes CASSEVGSDDSPLHF.

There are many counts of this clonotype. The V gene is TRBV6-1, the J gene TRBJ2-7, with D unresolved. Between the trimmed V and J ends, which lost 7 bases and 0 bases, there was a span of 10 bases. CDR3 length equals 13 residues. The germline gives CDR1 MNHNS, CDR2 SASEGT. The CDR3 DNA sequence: TGTGCCAGCACCCCCCTTAGCTCCTACGAGCAGTACGTC. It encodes CASTPLSSYEQYV.

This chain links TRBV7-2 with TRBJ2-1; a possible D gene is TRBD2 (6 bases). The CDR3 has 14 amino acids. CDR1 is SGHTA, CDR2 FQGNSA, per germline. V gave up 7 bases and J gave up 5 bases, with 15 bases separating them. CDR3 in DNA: TGTGCCAGCATTTACGGGGGATCTAACAATGAGCAGTTCTTC. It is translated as CASIYGGSNNEQFF.

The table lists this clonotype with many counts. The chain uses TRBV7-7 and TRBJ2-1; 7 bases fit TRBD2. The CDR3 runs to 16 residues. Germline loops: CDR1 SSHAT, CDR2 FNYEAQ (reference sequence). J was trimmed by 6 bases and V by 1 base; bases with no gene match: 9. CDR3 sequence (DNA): TGTGCCAGCAGCTTAGAGTCCCTAGCGGCGGGCAATGAGCAGTTCTTC. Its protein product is CASSLESLAAGNEQFF. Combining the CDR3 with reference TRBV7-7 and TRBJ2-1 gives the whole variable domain GAGVSQSPRYKVTKRGQDVTLRCDPISSHATLYWYQQALGQGPEFLTYFNYEAQPDKSGLPSDRFSAERPEGSISTLTIQRTEQRDSAMYRCASSLESLAAGNEQFFGPGTRLTVL.

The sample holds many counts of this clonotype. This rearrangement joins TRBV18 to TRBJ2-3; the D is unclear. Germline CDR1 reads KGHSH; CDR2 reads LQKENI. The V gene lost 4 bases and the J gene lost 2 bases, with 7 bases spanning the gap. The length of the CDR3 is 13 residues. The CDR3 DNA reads TGTGCCAGCTCACTCACCGACACAGATACGCAGTATTTT. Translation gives CASSLTDTDTQYF.

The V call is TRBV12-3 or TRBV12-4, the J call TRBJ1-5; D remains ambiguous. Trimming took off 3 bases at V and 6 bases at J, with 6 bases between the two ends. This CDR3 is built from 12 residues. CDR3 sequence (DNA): TGTGCCAGCAGTTTTGGTTCTCAGCCCCAGCATTTT. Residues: CASSFGSQPQHF.

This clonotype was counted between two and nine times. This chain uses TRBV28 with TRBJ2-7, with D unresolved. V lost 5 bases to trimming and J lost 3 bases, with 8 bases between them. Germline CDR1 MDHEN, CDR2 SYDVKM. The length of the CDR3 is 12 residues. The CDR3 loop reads CASSGNSYEQYV. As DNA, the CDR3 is TGTGCCAGCAGTGGGAACAGCTACGAGCAGTACGTC.

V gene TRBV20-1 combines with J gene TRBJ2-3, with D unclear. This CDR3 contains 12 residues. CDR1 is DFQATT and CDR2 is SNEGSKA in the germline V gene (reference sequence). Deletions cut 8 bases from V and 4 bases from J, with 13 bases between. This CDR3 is CSPYRMADTQYF. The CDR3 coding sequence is TGCAGTCCTTACAGAATGGCAGATACGCAGTATTTT.